The clone carrying this T cell receptor (beta chain) was observed a few times. The antigen is unknown. Peripheral blood and lesional scalp punch biopsies came from alopecia areata patients. Sequencing used cDNA as its template, made by extracting RNA and reverse transcribing it. Here immunoSEQ multiplex PCR was the method, and the copy in TCRdb shows in-frame clones only, minus some. The sample comprises around 120,000 clones, 35% to 45% of which are singletons, and approximately 2.8% rests with the top ten. The V end lost 4 bases, the J end lost 7 bases, and 9 bases lay between the germline ends. Germline V lookup: CDR1 SEHNR, CDR2 FQNEAQ (reference sequence). CDR3 length equals 12 residues. The data were obtained in a study of CD8+ T cells in alopecia areata. Turning to the study itself: Tofacitinib continued for 6 to 18 months and was then withheld for 6 months. General study points: Clarity of TCR sharing across patients fell short of that in mice, possibly HLA-related. Normal scalp had lower clonality than lesional scalp, with alopecia totalis/universalis lesions showing this most strongly.

The chain couples TRBV7-9 to TRBJ2-3, with D unclear. The source is a human donor with alopecia areata. The sequencing sample was made of CD4+ T cells sorted from blood. The CDR3 DNA reads TGTGCCAGCAGCTCCTCAAGGAATACGCAGTATTTT. Translation gives CASSSSRNTQYF.